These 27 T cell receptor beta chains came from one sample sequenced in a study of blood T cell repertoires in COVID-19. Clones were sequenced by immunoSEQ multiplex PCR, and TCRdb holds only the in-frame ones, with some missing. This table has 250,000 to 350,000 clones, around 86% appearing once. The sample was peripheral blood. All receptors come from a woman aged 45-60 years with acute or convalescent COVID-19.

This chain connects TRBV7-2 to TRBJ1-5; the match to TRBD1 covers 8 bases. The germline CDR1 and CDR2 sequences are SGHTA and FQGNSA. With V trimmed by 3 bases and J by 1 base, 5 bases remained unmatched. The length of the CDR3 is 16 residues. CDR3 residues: CASSFLTGVSNQPQHF. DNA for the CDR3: TGTGCCAGCAGCTTTTTGACAGGGGTAAGCAATCAGCCCCAGCATTTT. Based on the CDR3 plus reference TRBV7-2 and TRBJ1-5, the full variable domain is GAGVSQSPSNKVTEKGKDVELRCDPISGHTALYWYRQSLGQGLEFLIYFQGNSAPDKSGLPSDRFSAERTGGSVSTLTIQRTQQEDSAVYLCASSFLTGVSNQPQHFGDGTRLSIL.

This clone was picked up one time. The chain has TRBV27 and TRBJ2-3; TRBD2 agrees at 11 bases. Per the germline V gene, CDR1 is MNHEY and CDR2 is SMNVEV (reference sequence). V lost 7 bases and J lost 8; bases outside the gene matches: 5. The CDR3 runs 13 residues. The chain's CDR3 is CASIGTSGFTQYF. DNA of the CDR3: TGTGCCAGCATCGGGACTAGCGGATTTACGCAGTATTTT.

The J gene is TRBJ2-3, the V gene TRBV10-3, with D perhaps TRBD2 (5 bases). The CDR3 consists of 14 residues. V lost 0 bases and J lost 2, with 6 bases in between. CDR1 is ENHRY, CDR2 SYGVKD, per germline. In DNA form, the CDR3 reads TGTGCCATCAGTGAGTCTAGCGCCACAGATACGCAGTATTTT. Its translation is CAISESSATDTQYF.

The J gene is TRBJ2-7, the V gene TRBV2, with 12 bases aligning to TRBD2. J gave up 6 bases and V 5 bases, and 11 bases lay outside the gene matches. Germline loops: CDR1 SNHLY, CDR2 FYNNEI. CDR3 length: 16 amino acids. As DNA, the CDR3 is TGTGCCAGCAGTCTCGCCCGACTAGCGGGAGCGGCCGAGCAGTACTTC. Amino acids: CASSLARLAGAAEQYF.

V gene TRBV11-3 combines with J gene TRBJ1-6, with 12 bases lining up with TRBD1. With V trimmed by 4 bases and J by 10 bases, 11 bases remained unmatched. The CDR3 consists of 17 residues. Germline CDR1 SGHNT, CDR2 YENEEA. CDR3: CASSYYPGQGAGSPLHF. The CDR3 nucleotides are TGTGCCAGCAGCTATTACCCGGGACAGGGGGCCGGATCACCCCTCCACTTT.

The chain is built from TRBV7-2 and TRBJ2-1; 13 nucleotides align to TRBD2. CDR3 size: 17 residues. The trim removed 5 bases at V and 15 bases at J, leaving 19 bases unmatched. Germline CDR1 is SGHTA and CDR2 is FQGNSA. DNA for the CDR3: TGTGCCAGCAGCCGGGACAGAGGACTAGCGGGAGATCGAATTCTGTTCTTC. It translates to CASSRDRGLAGDRILFF. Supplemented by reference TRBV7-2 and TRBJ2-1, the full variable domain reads GAGVSQSPSNKVTEKGKDVELRCDPISGHTALYWYRQSLGQGLEFLIYFQGNSAPDKSGLPSDRFSAERTGGSVSTLTIQRTQQEDSAVYLCASSRDRGLAGDRILFFGPGTRLTVL.

In DNA form, the CDR3 reads TGTGCCAGTAGTATTGGGCTACCGCCCTACGAGCAGTACTTC. Residues: CASSIGLPPYEQYF. The genes are TRBV19 and TRBJ2-7; no clear D gene. The CDR3 sequence is 14 residues long. The V gene's germline CDR1 is LNHDA and CDR2 SQIVND (reference sequence). Between the trimmed V and J ends, which lost 3 bases and 2 bases, there was a span of 11 bases.

As DNA, the CDR3 is TGTGCCATAACCCCTTCCCCCCCAGTAGCGGGCCTCGCGGGGGGGGACACAGATACGCAGTATTTT. Amino acid sequence: CAITPSPPVAGLAGGDTDTQYF. The chain couples TRBV28 to TRBJ2-3; 9 bases are a match to TRBD2. V shed 10 bases, J shed 2 bases, and the junction held 31 bases outside the gene matches. The CDR3 covers 22 residues. CDR1 and CDR2 from the germline V gene are MDHEN and SYDVKM.

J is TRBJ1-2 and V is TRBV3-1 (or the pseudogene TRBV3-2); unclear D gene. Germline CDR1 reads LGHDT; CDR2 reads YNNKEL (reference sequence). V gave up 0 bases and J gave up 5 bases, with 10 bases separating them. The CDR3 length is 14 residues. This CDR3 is CASSQDLNGYGYTF. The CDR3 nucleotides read TGTGCCAGCAGCCAAGATCTTAACGGGTATGGCTACACCTTC.

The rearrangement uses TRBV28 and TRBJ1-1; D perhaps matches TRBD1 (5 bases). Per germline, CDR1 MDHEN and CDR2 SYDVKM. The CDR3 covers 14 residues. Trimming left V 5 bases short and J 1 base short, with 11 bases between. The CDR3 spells CASSGGTGNTEAFF. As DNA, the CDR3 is TGTGCCAGCAGTGGCGGGACGGGGAACACTGAAGCTTTCTTT.

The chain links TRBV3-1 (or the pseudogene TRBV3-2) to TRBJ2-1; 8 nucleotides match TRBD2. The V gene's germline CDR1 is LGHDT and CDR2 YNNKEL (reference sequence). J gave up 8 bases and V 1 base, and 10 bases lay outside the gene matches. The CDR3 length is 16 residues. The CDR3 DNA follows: TGTGCCAGCAGCCAAGGTTATAGCGGGATTGGGGATGAGCAGTTCTTC. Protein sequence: CASSQGYSGIGDEQFF.

CDR3 in DNA: TGTGCCAGCAGTCCCGGGACAGGGTCCGGTAACTATGGCTACACCTTC. The encoded protein is CASSPGTGSGNYGYTF. The chain has TRBV27 and TRBJ1-2, with 9 bases fitting TRBD1. The J segment lost 1 base and the V segment lost 5 bases, leaving 8 bases of the junction unmatched. Germline V lookup: CDR1 MNHEY, CDR2 SMNVEV (reference sequence). This CDR3 is built from 16 residues.

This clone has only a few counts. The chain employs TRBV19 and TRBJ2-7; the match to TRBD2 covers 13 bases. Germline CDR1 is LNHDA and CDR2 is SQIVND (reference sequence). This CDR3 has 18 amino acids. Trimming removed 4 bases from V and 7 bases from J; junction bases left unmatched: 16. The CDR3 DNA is TGTGCCAGTAGTACGAGAAAATTAGGACTAGCGGGAGTCGGAGAGCAGTACTTC. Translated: CASSTRKLGLAGVGEQYF.

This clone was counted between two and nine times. The CDR3 here is CASSLGSGTGKRRTEAFF. CDR3 nucleotides: TGTGCCAGCAGTTTAGGGTCCGGGACAGGGAAAAGACGCACTGAAGCTTTCTTT. The genes are TRBV27 and TRBJ1-1; 9 nucleotides align to TRBD1. The CDR3 has 18 residues. The germline V gene has CDR1 MNHEY and CDR2 SMNVEV (reference sequence). J gave up 4 bases and V 2 bases, and 14 bases lay outside the gene matches.

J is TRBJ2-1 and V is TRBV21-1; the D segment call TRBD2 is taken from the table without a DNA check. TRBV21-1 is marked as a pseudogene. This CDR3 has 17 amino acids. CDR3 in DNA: TGTGCCAGCAGCAAACGCATTGGCGCTAGGACCTACAATGAGCAGTTCTTC. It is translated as CASSKRIGARTYNEQFF.

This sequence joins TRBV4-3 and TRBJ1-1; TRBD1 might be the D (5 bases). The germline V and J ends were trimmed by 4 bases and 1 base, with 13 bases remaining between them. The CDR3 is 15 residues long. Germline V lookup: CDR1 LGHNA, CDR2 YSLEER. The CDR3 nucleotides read TGCGCCAGCAGCCCGGACATGGTGTGGAACACTGAAGCTTTCTTT. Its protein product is CASSPDMVWNTEAFF.

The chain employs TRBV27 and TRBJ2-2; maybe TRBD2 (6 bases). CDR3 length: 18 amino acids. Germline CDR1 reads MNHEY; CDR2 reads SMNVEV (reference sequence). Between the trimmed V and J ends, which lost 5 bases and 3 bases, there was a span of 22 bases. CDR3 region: CASSQLPGVLRYTGELFF. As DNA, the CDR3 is TGTGCCAGCAGTCAGCTCCCGGGGGTGTTGCGGTACACCGGGGAGCTGTTTTTT.

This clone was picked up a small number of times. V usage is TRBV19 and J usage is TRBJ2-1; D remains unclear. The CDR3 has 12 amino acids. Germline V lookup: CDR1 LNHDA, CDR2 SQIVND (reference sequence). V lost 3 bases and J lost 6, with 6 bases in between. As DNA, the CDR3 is TGTGCCAGTAGTATCCTAACCAATGAGCAGTTCTTC. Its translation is CASSILTNEQFF.

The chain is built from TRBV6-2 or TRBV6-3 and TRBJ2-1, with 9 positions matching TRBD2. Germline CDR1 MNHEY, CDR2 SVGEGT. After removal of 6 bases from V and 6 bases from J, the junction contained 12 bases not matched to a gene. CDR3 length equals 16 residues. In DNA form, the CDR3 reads TGTGCCAGCAGCCACTTATTTAGCGGGAGAGGCAATGAGCAGTTCTTC. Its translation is CASSHLFSGRGNEQFF.

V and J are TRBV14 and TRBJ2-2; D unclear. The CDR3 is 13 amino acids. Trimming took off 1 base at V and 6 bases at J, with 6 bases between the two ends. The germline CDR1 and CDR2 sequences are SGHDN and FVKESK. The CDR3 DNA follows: TGTGCCAGCAGCCAAGTAAGCCCCGGGGAGCTGTTTTTT. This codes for CASSQVSPGELFF.

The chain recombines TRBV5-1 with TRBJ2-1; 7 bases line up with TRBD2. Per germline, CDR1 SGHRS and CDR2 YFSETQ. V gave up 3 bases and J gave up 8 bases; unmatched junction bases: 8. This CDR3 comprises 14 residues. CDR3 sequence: CASSSGLVPHEQFF. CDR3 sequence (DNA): TGCGCCAGCAGCTCAGGACTAGTTCCCCATGAGCAGTTCTTC.

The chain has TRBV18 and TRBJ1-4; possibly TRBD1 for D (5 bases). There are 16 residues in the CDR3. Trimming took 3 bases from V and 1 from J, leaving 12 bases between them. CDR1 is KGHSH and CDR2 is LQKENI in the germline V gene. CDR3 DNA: TGTGCCAGCTCACCCAATCAGGGCGGAACTAATGAAAAACTGTTTTTT. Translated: CASSPNQGGTNEKLFF.

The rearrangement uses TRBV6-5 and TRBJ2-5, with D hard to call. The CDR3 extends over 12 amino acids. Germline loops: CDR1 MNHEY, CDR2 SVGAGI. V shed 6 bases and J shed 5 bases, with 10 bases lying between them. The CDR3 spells CASRTLSETQYF. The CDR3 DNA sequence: TGTGCCAGCAGGACTTTGTCGGAGACCCAGTACTTC.

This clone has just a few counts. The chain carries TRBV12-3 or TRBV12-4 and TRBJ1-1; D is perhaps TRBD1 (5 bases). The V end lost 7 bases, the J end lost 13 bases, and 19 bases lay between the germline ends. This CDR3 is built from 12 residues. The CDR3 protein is CASTIHGAMGFF. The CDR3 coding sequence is TGTGCCAGCACCATACATGGGGCGATGGGTTTCTTT.

CDR3 region: CASSTVAGAAYEQYF. CDR3 nucleotides: TGTGCCAGCAGTACCGTAGCGGGAGCCGCCTACGAGCAGTACTTC. The chain has TRBV6-2 or TRBV6-3 and TRBJ2-7; 9 bases match TRBD2. Trimming removed 5 bases from V and 2 bases from J; junction bases left unmatched: 7. The CDR3 sequence is 15 residues long. Germline CDR1 and CDR2: MNHEY and SVGEGT.

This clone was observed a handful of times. CDR3 bases: TGCAGCGTGGACAGGGACCGGGTGAACACTGAAGCTTTCTTT. Translating gives CSVDRDRVNTEAFF. The chain recombines TRBV29-1 with TRBJ1-1; 8 bases agree with TRBD1. CDR3 length: 14 amino acids. Looked up from germline, CDR1 is SQVTM and CDR2 is ANQGSEA. V was clipped by 6 bases and J by 0 bases; unmatched bases: 6. The full variable domain, in which reference TRBV29-1 and TRBJ1-1 provide the parts outside the CDR3, is SAVISQKPSRDICQRGTSLTIQCQVDSQVTMMFWYRQQPGQSLTLIATANQGSEATYESGFVIDKFPISRPNLTFSTLTVSNMSPEDSSIYLCSVDRDRVNTEAFFGQGTRLTVV.

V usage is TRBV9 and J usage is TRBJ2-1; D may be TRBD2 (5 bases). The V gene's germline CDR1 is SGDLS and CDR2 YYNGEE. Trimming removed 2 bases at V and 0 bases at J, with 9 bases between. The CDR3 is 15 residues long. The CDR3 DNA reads TGTGCCAGCAGCGTCGGCGGGTTCTCCTACAATGAGCAGTTCTTC. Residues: CASSVGGFSYNEQFF.